This entry lists 25 T cell receptor beta chains sequenced from one sample in a study of blood T cell repertoires in COVID-19. TCRdb's table, derived via immunoSEQ multiplex PCR, lists solely in-frame clones and lacks some. The table lists approximately 350,000 clones, almost 90% of them singletons. Specimen: peripheral blood. These TCRs come from a woman between 70 and 85 years old with COVID-19, enrolled during active disease.

The chain links TRBV28 to TRBJ2-1; 9 bases are a match to TRBD1. There are 14 residues in the CDR3. Germline V lookup: CDR1 MDHEN, CDR2 SYDVKM. Trimming at V came to 3 bases and at J to 9 bases, leaving 6 bases not matched to a gene. The DNA of the CDR3 is TGTGCCAGCAGTTTGCAAGGGACAGGGATTGAGCAGTTCTTC. Residues: CASSLQGTGIEQFF.

Here the CDR3 DNA reads TGTGCCAGCAGCCCCAGGTTCCCAGTGAACACTGAAGCTTTCTTT. It codes for CASSPRFPVNTEAFF. The rearrangement joins TRBV5-6 to TRBJ1-1; no reliable D call. Per germline, CDR1 SGHDT and CDR2 YYEEEE. CDR3 length equals 15 residues. The germline V and J ends were trimmed by 4 bases and 0 bases, with 13 bases remaining between them.

This clone was seen a few times. This rearrangement joins TRBV28 to TRBJ1-2; 12 nucleotides align to TRBD1. This CDR3 contains 17 residues. V lost 2 bases, J lost 5 bases, and 9 bases stayed unmatched. CDR1 and CDR2 from the germline V gene are MDHEN and SYDVKM. CDR3 residues: CASSLVGQGAKSYGYTF. The CDR3 DNA reads as TGTGCCAGCAGTTTAGTGGGACAGGGGGCGAAGAGTTATGGCTACACCTTC.

The chain uses TRBV9 and TRBJ2-7, with 8 bases fitting TRBD2. The trim removed 3 bases at V and 2 bases at J, leaving 10 bases unmatched. Germline lookup yields CDR1 SGDLS and CDR2 YYNGEE. This CDR3 is built from 16 residues. This CDR3 is CASSARIAGSPYEQYF. The DNA of the CDR3 is TGTGCCAGCAGCGCCCGAATAGCGGGGAGTCCCTACGAGCAGTACTTC.

The chain recombines TRBV5-1 with TRBJ1-1; TRBD1 agrees at 7 bases. The CDR3 consists of 15 residues. Unmatched junction bases numbered 8, after V lost 4 bases and J lost 2 bases. The V gene's germline CDR1 is SGHRS and CDR2 YFSETQ. The CDR3 is CASSRGQLQNTEAFF. CDR3 bases: TGCGCCAGCAGCCGGGGACAGCTTCAAAACACTGAAGCTTTCTTT. The variable domain in full, completed from reference TRBV5-1 and TRBJ1-1, reads KAGVTQTPRYLIKTRGQQVTLSCSPISGHRSVSWYQQTPGQGLQFLFEYFSETQRNKGNFPGRFSGRQFSNSRSEMNVSTLELGDSALYLCASSRGQLQNTEAFFGQGTRLTVV.

V is TRBV23-1 and J is TRBJ1-1; 7 bases line up with TRBD1. TRBV23-1 is an ORF for which the function is uncertain. The CDR3 totals 14 residues. Germline trimming cut 9 bases from V and 1 base from J; bases unmatched to any gene: 8. The CDR3 region is CARDDRVSNTEAFF. In DNA, the CDR3 is TGCGCCAGAGATGACAGGGTTTCGAACACTGAAGCTTTCTTT.

The rearrangement links TRBV4-2 to TRBJ2-1; TRBD2 aligns across 7 bases. V trimming: 3 bases; J trimming: 6 bases; junction bases outside the gene matches: 8. Germline CDR1 is LGHNA and CDR2 is YNFKEQ. CDR3 size: 15 residues. CDR3 nucleotide sequence: TGTGCCAGCAGCCACCCGGCGGGCGGGGGCAATGAGCAGTTCTTC. Its translation is CASSHPAGGGNEQFF.

This chain connects TRBV6-5 to TRBJ1-5; 7 positions match TRBD1. The V and J ends lost 4 bases and 6 bases, in that order; junction bases with no gene match: 9. This CDR3 region has 15 residues. Germline V gene sequence: CDR1 MNHEY, CDR2 SVGAGI. The CDR3, as DNA: TGTGCCAGCAGTTCGAGGACAGGCCAACTTCAGCCCCAGCATTTT. It yields the protein CASSSRTGQLQPQHF.

The gene calls are TRBV4-2 and TRBJ2-7, with a weak D call TRBD1 (6 bases). V lost 3 bases, J lost 11 bases, and 17 bases lay in between. The CDR3 has 13 residues. In germline, CDR1 is LGHNA, CDR2 YNFKEQ. DNA for the CDR3: TGTGCCAGCAGCCAGGCTAACAGGGCAGAGGAGTACTTC. It codes for CASSQANRAEEYF.

V and J are TRBV9 and TRBJ2-6, with D possibly matching TRBD2 (6 bases). This CDR3 spans 18 amino acids. Germline assignment: CDR1 SGDLS and CDR2 YYNGEE. V lost 0 bases and J 0 bases, leaving 13 bases between the germline ends. CDR3 protein: CASSVEDGGISGANVLTF. The CDR3 DNA follows: TGTGCCAGCAGCGTAGAGGATGGGGGGATCTCTGGGGCCAACGTCCTGACTTTC.

The chain links TRBV10-3 to TRBJ1-1; D is perhaps TRBD1 (5 bases). Germline V CDR1 and CDR2: ENHRY, SYGVKD. V lost 0 bases and J lost 4, with 12 bases in between. This CDR3 is built from 15 residues. The CDR3 DNA sequence: TGTGCCATCAGTGAGTCTGGAGGGGTCGCCACTGAAGCTTTCTTT. Its protein is CAISESGGVATEAFF.

The rearrangement links TRBV7-9 to TRBJ1-2; 8 bases are a match to TRBD1. J lost 2 bases, V lost 3 bases, and 2 bases had no gene match. CDR3 length: 14 amino acids. CDR1 and CDR2 from the germline V gene are SEHNR and FQNEAQ (reference sequence). The CDR3 coding sequence is TGTGCCAGCAGCTTGGGGACAGGCAACTATGGCTACACCTTC. Amino acids: CASSLGTGNYGYTF.

In regard to this clone: Other DNA sequences in the sample encode the same CDR3. This chain joins TRBV7-2 and TRBJ1-1; no clear D gene. The germline gives CDR1 SGHTA, CDR2 FQGNSA. V lost 3 bases and J lost 2, with 7 bases in between. CDR3 length equals 13 residues. The CDR3 DNA reads as TGTGCCAGCAGCTTTTCGGTAAACACTGAAGCTTTCTTT. Residues: CASSFSVNTEAFF.

In DNA, the CDR3 is TGTGCCAGCAGTGGGACAGGGCACTCTGGAAACACCATATATTTT. Its translation is CASSGTGHSGNTIYF. V is TRBV2 and J is TRBJ1-3, with 8 nucleotides matching TRBD1. With V trimmed by 4 bases and J by 0 bases, 2 bases remained unmatched. CDR1 is SNHLY and CDR2 is FYNNEI in the germline V gene. The CDR3 spans 15 residues.

The chain has TRBV24-1 and TRBJ1-6; D remains unclear. The ends were cut back, 7 bases at V and 7 bases at J, with 25 bases in the middle. CDR3 length: 18 residues. CDR1 is KGHDR and CDR2 is SFDVKD in the germline V gene. In nucleotides, the CDR3 is TGTGCCACCAGCGTCCGGAGTTTAGGATCCCCTAAGAATTCACCCCTCCACTTT. It translates to CATSVRSLGSPKNSPLHF.

The chain couples TRBV15 to TRBJ2-7, with 8 bases fitting TRBD2. Germline loops: CDR1 LNHNV, CDR2 YYDKDF (reference sequence). After removal of 4 bases from V and 4 bases from J, the junction contained 12 bases not matched to a gene. The CDR3 spans 16 residues. Here the CDR3 reads CATSTPLPRGGYEQYF. CDR3 DNA sequence: TGTGCCACCAGCACGCCCCTTCCTCGGGGGGGGTACGAGCAGTACTTC.

In the case of this clone: A much larger clone lies a single base off, so this may be a read error. This chain connects TRBV7-9 to TRBJ1-5; 7 nucleotides align to TRBD1. The trim removed 1 base at V and 7 bases at J, leaving 7 bases unmatched. Germline CDR1 and CDR2: SEHNR and FQNEAQ (reference sequence). The CDR3 extends over 15 amino acids. The CDR3 DNA reads TGTGCCAGCAGCTTAGGAGGGGGCGGGGCGCAGCCCCAGCATTTT. Its translation is CASSLGGGGAQPQHF.

The chain is built from TRBV4-3 and TRBJ1-3; D uncertain. The V end was cut by 4 bases, the J end by 5 bases, with 15 bases between. In germline, CDR1 is LGHNA, CDR2 YSLEER. The CDR3 is made up of 15 amino acids. The chain's CDR3 is CASSRETSGRNTIYF. The CDR3 DNA follows: TGCGCCAGCAGCCGAGAGACAAGCGGAAGAAACACCATATATTTT.

The chain joins TRBV9 to TRBJ1-3, with 8 positions matching TRBD1. Germline CDR1 is SGDLS and CDR2 is YYNGEE. V gave up 0 bases and J gave up 3 bases; unmatched junction bases: 5. CDR3 length: 16 residues. The CDR3 DNA reads as TGTGCCAGCAGCGTAGGGACAGGGCCTGATGGAAACACCATATATTTT. Protein sequence: CASSVGTGPDGNTIYF.

The chain links TRBV5-8 to TRBJ2-5; 14 nucleotides match TRBD2. J gave up 5 bases and V 4 bases, and 7 bases lay outside the gene matches. The V gene's germline CDR1 is SGHTS and CDR2 YDEGEE. The CDR3 runs 16 residues. CDR3 bases: TGTGCCAGCAGCCCCTGGACTAGCGGGGGGAAGGAGACCCAGTACTTC. Amino acid sequence: CASSPWTSGGKETQYF.

The V and J genes are TRBV30 and TRBJ2-1, with D perhaps matching TRBD1 (6 bases). This CDR3 comprises 14 residues. Between the trimmed V and J ends, which lost 0 bases and 5 bases, there was a span of 11 bases. Germline lookup yields CDR1 GTSNPN and CDR2 SVGIG (reference sequence). The CDR3 region is CAWSVRGGNNEQFF. The DNA for the CDR3 is TGTGCCTGGAGTGTACGAGGGGGTAACAATGAGCAGTTCTTC. Using reference TRBV30 and TRBJ2-1 for the parts outside the CDR3, the full variable domain is SQTIHQWPATLVQPVGSPLSLECTVEGTSNPNLYWYRQAAGRGLQLLFYSVGIGQISSEVPQNLSASRPQDRQFILSSKKLLLSDSGFYLCAWSVRGGNNEQFFGPGTRLTVL.

The rearrangement links TRBV5-4 to TRBJ2-7, with 11 nucleotides matching TRBD1. The germline V gene encodes CDR1 SGHNT and CDR2 YYREEE (reference sequence). V shed 3 bases, J shed 4 bases, and the junction held 6 bases outside the gene matches. CDR3 size: 15 residues. CDR3 coding DNA: TGTGCCAGCAGCTCCGGGACAGGGGGATATTACGAGCAGTACTTC. Amino acid sequence: CASSSGTGGYYEQYF.

The V and J genes are TRBV28 and TRBJ1-2, with 7 positions matching TRBD1. In germline, CDR1 is MDHEN, CDR2 SYDVKM. There are 12 residues in the CDR3. V lost 9 bases, J lost 7 bases, and 8 bases stayed unmatched. CDR3 coding DNA: TGTGCCAGTCAGGGGGTGACGGCTGGCTACACCTTC. Translation: CASQGVTAGYTF.

Here the CDR3 DNA reads TGCGCCAGCAGCCAAGGGACTAGCGAGATCTACGAGCAGTACTTC. This codes for CASSQGTSEIYEQYF. The chain has TRBV4-1 and TRBJ2-7, with TRBD2 identical over 9 bases. With V trimmed by 1 base and J by 3 bases, 4 bases remained unmatched. Germline-derived CDR1 and CDR2 are MGHRA and YSYEKL. The CDR3 length is 15 residues.

The rearrangement joins TRBV5-1 to TRBJ1-2, with D possibly being TRBD1 (5 bases). There are 13 residues in the CDR3. The V and J ends lost 4 bases and 4 bases respectively, with 11 bases between them. In germline, CDR1 is SGHRS, CDR2 YFSETQ. The CDR3 region has the DNA TGCGCCAGCAGCGGAGGGACGGCCTATGGCTACACCTTC. Translated: CASSGGTAYGYTF.